These T cell receptor beta chains were read from a single sample in a study of blood T cells in healthy people across ages. TCRdb fed the 5' RACE reads into MiXCR, producing one record per CDR3 protein. The data hold approximately 940,000 distinct CDR3 sequences, with approximately 49% observed a single time. Sequencing was done on a sample of blood. The receptor set was obtained from a man younger than 45 in good health. The CDR3 runs from the conserved cysteine through the conserved F or W. D genes are given only for firm matches. The listing skips clone size in some rows; elsewhere it reads once, few, many or a size class.

J: TRBJ1-2
D: .
length: 15
V: TRBV6-1
size: .
CDR3: CASRITGLASNGYTF
DNA: TGTGCCAGCAGGATAACAGGTTTGGCCAGCAATGGCTACACCTTC

J: TRBJ2-7
D: TRBD1
length: 14
V: TRBV25-1
size: .
CDR3: CASSAQGAIYEQYF
DNA: TGTGCCAGCAGTGCCCAGGGGGCGATCTACGAGCAGTACTTC

J: TRBJ2-5
D: .
length: 12
V: TRBV6-2/TRBV6-3
size: .
CDR3: CASGQVKETQYF
DNA: TGTGCCAGCGGGCAGGTTAAAGAGACCCAGTACTTC

J: TRBJ2-5
D: .
length: 15
V: TRBV28
size: few
CDR3: CASSSLGVGQETQYF
DNA: TGTGCCAGCAGTTCTCTGGGGGTAGGGCAAGAGACCCAGTACTTC

J: TRBJ2-7
D: .
length: 14
V: TRBV7-3
size: .
CDR3: CASSLNAGTYEQYF
DNA: TGTGCCAGCAGCTTAAACGCAGGTACCTACGAGCAGTACTTC

J: TRBJ2-3
D: TRBD2
length: 16
V: TRBV6-6
size: .
CDR3: CASSYALAGLTDTQYF
DNA: TGTGCCAGCAGTTACGCGCTAGCGGGGCTCACAGATACGCAGTATTTT

J: TRBJ1-1
D: .
length: 13
V: TRBV3-1
size: .
CDR3: CASSLGKGRVAFF
DNA: TGTGCCAGCAGCCTGGGAAAGGGGCGGGTGGCTTTCTTT

J: TRBJ2-3
D: .
length: 14
V: TRBV5-1
size: .
CDR3: CASSRQEGEDTQYF
DNA: TGTGCCAGCAGCCGACAGGAGGGGGAAGATACGCAGTATTTT

J: TRBJ2-3
D: TRBD2
length: 20
V: TRBV27
size: few
CDR3: CASSWWAGGTRRHSTDTQYF
DNA: TGTGCCAGCAGTTGGTGGGCGGGGGGCACTAGAAGACATAGCACAGATACGCAGTATTTT

J: TRBJ1-2
D: .
length: 16
V: TRBV6-6
size: .
CDR3: CASSYTNTDKNYGYTF
DNA: TGTGCCAGCAGTTATACTAATACGGACAAGAACTATGGCTACACCTTC

J: TRBJ2-1
D: TRBD1
length: 15
V: TRBV5-1
size: .
CDR3: CASSFGRTGGMGQFF
DNA: TGCGCCAGCAGCTTTGGCAGGACAGGGGGCATGGGGCAGTTCTTC

J: TRBJ2-4
D: TRBD2
length: 17
V: TRBV2
size: .
CDR3: CASSAAGGEIAKNIQYF
DNA: TGTGCCAGCAGTGCCGCGGGGGGGGAGATAGCCAAAAACATTCAGTACTTC

J: TRBJ2-1
D: .
length: 15
V: TRBV7-3
size: few
CDR3: CASSANPSNLVEQFF
DNA: TGTGCCAGCAGCGCCAATCCCTCGAACCTAGTTGAGCAGTTCTTC

J: TRBJ2-3
D: .
length: 14
V: TRBV5-1
size: few
CDR3: CASSWRENTDTQYF
DNA: TGCGCCAGCAGCTGGAGGGAGAACACAGATACGCAGTATTTT

J: TRBJ2-7
D: TRBD1
length: 14
V: TRBV6-5
size: .
CDR3: CASSYSTGENEQYF
DNA: TGTGCCAGCAGTTACTCGACAGGGGAGAACGAGCAGTACTTC

J: TRBJ2-3
D: TRBD1
length: 14
V: TRBV29-1
size: .
CDR3: CSVAGQVGSDTQYF
DNA: TGCAGCGTTGCGGGACAGGTGGGGTCAGATACGCAGTATTTT

J: TRBJ2-1
D: .
length: 13
V: TRBV12-3/TRBV12-4
size: many
CDR3: CASSDSANNEQFF
DNA: TGTGCCAGCAGTGACTCGGCAAACAATGAGCAGTTCTTC

J: TRBJ2-1
D: .
length: 14
V: TRBV12-3/TRBV12-4
size: few
CDR3: CASSFGDGYNEQFF
DNA: TGTGCCAGCAGTTTCGGGGACGGCTACAATGAGCAGTTCTTC

J: TRBJ2-1
D: TRBD2
length: 19
V: TRBV4-2
size: .
CDR3: CASSQDPPAGGRSYNEQFF
DNA: TGTGCCAGCAGCCAAGATCCCCCAGCGGGGGGCCGCTCCTACAATGAGCAGTTCTTC

J: TRBJ2-7
D: TRBD1
length: 14
V: TRBV27
size: .
CDR3: CASRLTGVGYEQYF
DNA: TGTGCCAGCCGATTAACAGGGGTGGGTTACGAGCAGTACTTC

J: TRBJ1-2
D: .
length: 13
V: TRBV6-5
size: .
CDR3: CASRNVQETGYTF
DNA: TGTGCCAGCAGGAACGTTCAGGAAACCGGCTACACCTTC

J: TRBJ2-6
D: TRBD1
length: 19
V: TRBV7-7
size: .
CDR3: CASSSTPGTGTSGANVLTF
DNA: TGTGCTAGCAGCTCAACCCCCGGGACAGGGACCTCTGGGGCCAACGTCCTGACTTTC

J: TRBJ2-7
D: .
length: 13
V: TRBV25-1
size: .
CDR3: CASSDGGSYEQYF
DNA: TGTGCCAGCAGTGACGGAGGCTCCTACGAGCAGTACTTC

J: TRBJ2-3
D: TRBD2
length: 17
V: TRBV30
size: .
CDR3: CAWSVGASGGNTDTQYF
DNA: TGTGCCTGGAGTGTAGGGGCTAGCGGGGGTAACACAGATACGCAGTATTTT

J: TRBJ1-1
D: TRBD1
length: 14
V: TRBV9
size: .
CDR3: CASSVDRGLGEAFF
DNA: TGTGCCAGCAGCGTAGACAGGGGGCTTGGTGAAGCTTTCTTT

J: TRBJ1-1
D: .
length: 14
V: TRBV7-8
size: .
CDR3: CASSAGHMNTEAFF
DNA: TGTGCCAGCAGCGCGGGACACATGAACACTGAAGCTTTCTTT

J: TRBJ2-1
D: TRBD2
length: 15
V: TRBV10-3
size: once
CDR3: CAISESTASGEEQFF
DNA: TGTGCCATCAGTGAGTCGACGGCTAGCGGAGAGGAGCAGTTCTTC

J: TRBJ2-3
D: TRBD2
length: 16
V: TRBV6-1
size: .
CDR3: CASSDLAGGDTDTQYF
DNA: TGTGCCAGCAGTGACCTAGCGGGGGGGGACACAGATACGCAGTATTTT

J: TRBJ1-5
D: .
length: 14
V: TRBV27
size: .
CDR3: CASSAGQWNQPQHF
DNA: TGTGCCAGCAGCGCGGGACAATGGAATCAGCCCCAGCATTTT

J: TRBJ2-7
D: .
length: 12
V: TRBV12-3/TRBV12-4
size: .
CDR3: CASSGRADEQYF
DNA: TGTGCCAGCAGTGGTAGAGCAGACGAGCAGTACTTC

J: TRBJ2-5
D: TRBD2
length: 15
V: TRBV5-1
size: .
CDR3: CASSLGAGHQETQYF
DNA: TGCGCCAGCAGCTTGGGAGCGGGGCACCAAGAGACCCAGTACTTC

J: TRBJ2-1
D: TRBD2
length: 16
V: TRBV6-5
size: .
CDR3: CASSYSTSGGASEQFF
DNA: TGTGCCAGCAGTTACTCAACTAGCGGGGGGGCAAGTGAGCAGTTCTTC

J: TRBJ2-3
D: .
length: 16
V: TRBV5-4
size: .
CDR3: CASSLKSLAVSDTQYF
DNA: TGTGCCAGCAGCTTGAAATCACTAGCCGTTTCAGATACGCAGTATTTT

J: TRBJ2-1
D: TRBD2
length: 16
V: TRBV15
size: once
CDR3: CATSKEGAGEPNEQFF
DNA: TGTGCCACCTCGAAGGAGGGAGCGGGGGAACCCAATGAGCAGTTCTTC

J: TRBJ1-2
D: TRBD1
length: 17
V: TRBV2
size: few
CDR3: CASSYTSGTGRLYGYTF
DNA: TGTGCCAGCAGTTATACCTCCGGGACAGGCCGACTCTATGGCTACACCTTC

J: TRBJ2-3
D: .
length: 17
V: TRBV15
size: .
CDR3: CATSGDIGWDKADTQYF
DNA: TGTGCCACCAGCGGAGATATCGGTTGGGATAAGGCAGATACGCAGTATTTT

J: TRBJ1-4
D: .
length: 16
V: TRBV6-6
size: few
CDR3: CASSYPASRRREKLFF
DNA: TGTGCCAGCAGTTACCCCGCATCGCGAAGGAGAGAAAAACTGTTTTTT

J: TRBJ2-5
D: TRBD2
length: 15
V: TRBV4-2
size: few
CDR3: CASSQERGGLETQYF
DNA: TGTGCCAGCAGCCAAGAGCGGGGGGGCCTTGAGACCCAGTACTTC

J: TRBJ2-1
D: TRBD2
length: 17
V: TRBV27
size: few
CDR3: CASSLGTSGSSYNEQFF
DNA: TGTGCCAGCAGTCTCGGGACTAGCGGGAGCTCCTACAATGAGCAGTTCTTC

J: TRBJ1-2
D: .
length: 12
V: TRBV20-1
size: .
CDR3: CSVEGLRYGYTF
DNA: TGCAGTGTAGAGGGGCTTAGATATGGCTACACCTTC